The present T cell receptor (beta chain) was sequenced within a study of cytomegalovirus exposure and HLA in healthy donors. Germline values: CDR1 ENHRY, CDR2 SYGVKD. With 9 bases clipped from V and 6 bases from J, the junction kept 9 bases outside the gene matches. The CDR3 contains 14 residues. Donors showed nominal health when sampled, although they likely had unrecorded immune exposures. 60 Vbeta and 13 Jbeta primers were used in PCR. TCRdb's copy holds only in-frame clones and misses some; the assay was immunoSEQ multiplex PCR. The sample holds 40,000 to 60,000 clones. The J gene is TRBJ1-1, the V gene TRBV10-3; 11 bases are shared with TRBD1. The sequenced sample was PBMCs. This receptor was identified in a male donor in good health and CMV-seropositive. CDR3 amino acids: CAIAGTGGNSEAFF. The CDR3 DNA reads TGTGCCATTGCCGGGACAGGGGGTAATTCTGAAGCTTTCTTT.